This is a list of T cell receptor beta chains from one sample in a study of PD-1 blockade in classical Hodgkin lymphoma. TCRdb's table, derived via immunoSEQ multiplex PCR, lists solely in-frame clones and lacks some. The sample contains 50,000 or so clones, around 73% of which appear only once. The source material was peripheral blood mononuclear cells (PBMCs), sampled before the second cycle of nivolumab. The receptors come from a human donor with classical Hodgkin lymphoma. CDR3s include the opening cysteine and the closing phenylalanine or tryptophan. Each record gives: J gene, V gene, clone size, D gene, CDR3 DNA, CDR3 protein. A D gene is named only where the DNA matches it firmly. Some rows mark clone size as missing; the rest say once, few, many or name a class of expanded clone.

J: TRBJ2-1
V: TRBV7-3
size: once
D: TRBD2
DNA: TGTGCCAGCAGCTTAAAAGCGGGGTACAATGAGCAGTTCTTC
CDR3: CASSLKAGYNEQFF

J: TRBJ2-1
V: TRBV11-2
size: few
D: TRBD2
DNA: TGTGCCAGCCGTCTCTCCAGACTAGCGGAGACCCATGAGCAGTTCTTC
CDR3: CASRLSRLAETHEQFF

J: TRBJ2-2
V: TRBV9
size: NA
D: NA
DNA: TGTGCCAGCAGCGTAGAGGAAGAGACGGAGAGGGCCACCGGGGAGCTGTTTTTT
CDR3: CASSVEEETERATGELFF

J: TRBJ1-2
V: TRBV29-1
size: once
D: NA
DNA: TGCAGCGCTACGAGACCGCCGGGACGGTTCTATGGCTACACCTTC
CDR3: CSATRPPGRFYGYTF

J: TRBJ1-1
V: TRBV9
size: NA
D: NA
DNA: TGTGCCAGCAGCGTCACAGGGTTCACTGAAGCTTTCTTT
CDR3: CASSVTGFTEAFF

J: TRBJ2-1
V: TRBV6-1
size: NA
D: NA
DNA: TGTGCCAGCAGTGCCGACTTGGGGGCCTACAATGAGCAGTTCTTC
CDR3: CASSADLGAYNEQFF

J: TRBJ1-1
V: TRBV10-3
size: NA
D: NA
DNA: TGTGCCACCCGCGACAGCAACACTGAAGCTTTCTTT
CDR3: CATRDSNTEAFF

J: TRBJ2-3
V: TRBV21-1
size: few
D: NA
DNA: TGTGCCAGCAGCCCCAAGTCCCATACGCAGTATTTT
CDR3: CASSPKSHTQYF

J: TRBJ1-1
V: TRBV19
size: NA
D: NA
DNA: TGTGCCACCCTAAAGCGGGAGGGCCCTGAAGCTTTCTTT
CDR3: CATLKREGPEAFF

J: TRBJ1-2
V: TRBV19
size: few
D: NA
DNA: TGTGCCAGTTGGGGGAGAGGGGCCGGCTATGGCTACACCTTC
CDR3: CASWGRGAGYGYTF

J: TRBJ2-3
V: TRBV19
size: NA
D: NA
DNA: TGTGCCAGTAGTGCCCGCCCGGGAGATACGCAGTATTTT
CDR3: CASSARPGDTQYF

J: TRBJ2-5
V: TRBV10-2
size: once
D: NA
DNA: TGCGCCAGCAGTGGTGTCGGGAGCATAGAGACCCAGTACTTC
CDR3: CASSGVGSIETQYF

J: TRBJ1-1
V: TRBV10-3
size: NA
D: NA
DNA: TGTGCCATCAGTGCAGGGTTGGGGAACACTGAAGCTTTCTTT
CDR3: CAISAGLGNTEAFF

J: TRBJ2-1
V: TRBV7-9
size: NA
D: NA
DNA: TGTGCCAGCAGCTTAGGGTCAGGGTCCGGTGGTGAGCAGTTCTTC
CDR3: CASSLGSGSGGEQFF

J: TRBJ1-2
V: TRBV6-1
size: once
D: NA
DNA: TGTGCCAGCAGTGAGGCTCTCAGTTCCTATGGCTACACCTTC
CDR3: CASSEALSSYGYTF

J: TRBJ2-2
V: TRBV9
size: NA
D: NA
DNA: TGTGCCAGCAGCGTAGGGTTTAGCAGAACTTACACCGGGGAGCTGTTTTTT
CDR3: CASSVGFSRTYTGELFF

J: TRBJ1-1
V: TRBV6-5
size: NA
D: NA
DNA: TGTGCCAGCAGTTACCTTACAGGGAGCACTGAAGCTTTCTTT
CDR3: CASSYLTGSTEAFF

J: TRBJ2-1
V: TRBV11-2
size: NA
D: TRBD2
DNA: TGTGCCAGCAGCTTGAGGACTAGCGGGATCTATGAGCAGTTCTTC
CDR3: CASSLRTSGIYEQFF

J: TRBJ2-7
V: TRBV4-1
size: once
D: NA
DNA: TGCGCCAGCAGCCAAGGGTCAGCCTACGAGCAGTACTTC
CDR3: CASSQGSAYEQYF

J: TRBJ1-6
V: TRBV6-4
size: NA
D: NA
DNA: TGTGCCAGCAGTGACTCCTGGCAGGGGAATTCACCCCTCCACTTT
CDR3: CASSDSWQGNSPLHF

J: TRBJ1-1
V: TRBV19
size: NA
D: NA
DNA: TGTGCCAGTAGTTCCAGGGAGTGGACTGAAGCTTTCTTT
CDR3: CASSSREWTEAFF

J: TRBJ2-3
V: TRBV11-3
size: NA
D: NA
DNA: TGTGCCAGCAGCGGAAGATTCACAGATACGCAGTATTTT
CDR3: CASSGRFTDTQYF

J: TRBJ2-7
V: TRBV7-2
size: NA
D: TRBD1
DNA: TGTGCCAGCAGCGGTCGACAGGGGGATTTCTCCTACGAGCAGTACTTC
CDR3: CASSGRQGDFSYEQYF

J: TRBJ1-5
V: TRBV6-6
size: NA
D: NA
DNA: TGTGCCAGCAGTTACGGGCCGAATCAGCCCCAGCATTTT
CDR3: CASSYGPNQPQHF

J: TRBJ1-5
V: TRBV6-1
size: NA
D: TRBD1
DNA: TGTGCCAGCGGGGACAGCCAAAATAGCAATCAGCCCCAGCATTTT
CDR3: CASGDSQNSNQPQHF

J: TRBJ1-4
V: TRBV2
size: NA
D: NA
DNA: TGTGCCAGCAGTGAAGGGGCAGCCTTAATGAAGGGACTGTTTTTT
CDR3: CASSEGAALMKGLFF

J: TRBJ2-7
V: TRBV6-6
size: NA
D: NA
DNA: TGTGCCAGCACCCTCAGGAGCTCCTACGAGCAGTACTTC
CDR3: CASTLRSSYEQYF

J: TRBJ2-1
V: TRBV21-1
size: few
D: NA
DNA: TGTGCCAGCCTACACCATTCCGACAATGAGCAGTTCTTC
CDR3: CASLHHSDNEQFF

J: TRBJ1-2
V: TRBV2
size: NA
D: NA
DNA: TGTGCCAGCAGTGAACCGGGGGCAGGGCCTACTAACTATGGCTACACCTTC
CDR3: CASSEPGAGPTNYGYTF

J: TRBJ2-1
V: TRBV5-1
size: NA
D: NA
DNA: TGCGCCAGCAGGACCGGGACAGAGGGGGGCAATGAGCAGTTCTTC
CDR3: CASRTGTEGGNEQFF

J: TRBJ1-6
V: TRBV2
size: NA
D: NA
DNA: TGTGCCAGCAGTACCCGGCAGGGATATAATTCACCCCTCCACTTT
CDR3: CASSTRQGYNSPLHF

J: TRBJ2-1
V: TRBV7-9
size: NA
D: TRBD2
DNA: TGTGCCAGCAGCTTTGGGCGGGAGGGCCGCAATGAGCAGTTCTTC
CDR3: CASSFGREGRNEQFF

J: TRBJ2-3
V: TRBV19
size: NA
D: TRBD1
DNA: TGTGCCAGTAGTGACAGGGGAATCACAGATACGCAGTATTTT
CDR3: CASSDRGITDTQYF

J: TRBJ1-1
V: TRBV6-5
size: few
D: TRBD1
DNA: TGTGCCAGCAGCTACGACCTCGGGACAGGGGTTAACGGAGCTTTCTTT
CDR3: CASSYDLGTGVNGAFF

J: TRBJ2-7
V: TRBV5-1
size: NA
D: NA
DNA: TGCGCCAGCAGCTTGGGGAGGGATCCGACCTACGAGCAGTACTTC
CDR3: CASSLGRDPTYEQYF

J: TRBJ1-2
V: TRBV7-9
size: NA
D: TRBD1
DNA: TGTGCCAGCAGCTTACTACAGGGGCTGTTTAACTATGGCTACACCTTC
CDR3: CASSLLQGLFNYGYTF

J: TRBJ1-1
V: TRBV19
size: NA
D: NA
DNA: TGTGCCAGTAGTATAGGAGGGGAGGCTTTCTTT
CDR3: CASSIGGEAFF

J: TRBJ1-5
V: TRBV18
size: NA
D: NA
DNA: TGTGCCAGCTCACCACAAGGCTCGGATCAGCCCCAGCATTTT
CDR3: CASSPQGSDQPQHF

J: TRBJ1-4
V: TRBV9
size: once
D: NA
DNA: TGTGCCAGCAGCGTAGAAATCCAGGGTACGGAAAAACTGTTTTTT
CDR3: CASSVEIQGTEKLFF

J: TRBJ2-7
V: TRBV29-1
size: NA
D: NA
DNA: TGCAGCGTTTCGCAGGGGAGCGAGCAGTACTTC
CDR3: CSVSQGSEQYF

J: TRBJ2-5
V: TRBV5-1
size: few
D: NA
DNA: TGCGCCAGCAGCCTCGACAACCAAGAGACCCAGTACTTC
CDR3: CASSLDNQETQYF

J: TRBJ1-1
V: TRBV9
size: NA
D: NA
DNA: TGTGCCAGCAGCATCCGAGGGGAAATGAACACTGAAGCTTTCTTT
CDR3: CASSIRGEMNTEAFF

J: TRBJ1-2
V: TRBV30
size: NA
D: NA
DNA: TGTGCCTGGAGTAGGACCTATGGCTACACCTTC
CDR3: CAWSRTYGYTF

J: TRBJ1-3
V: TRBV6-6
size: once
D: TRBD1
DNA: TGTGCCAGCAGCAACCCTCCGGGACAGGGACCAAACACCATATATTTT
CDR3: CASSNPPGQGPNTIYF

J: TRBJ2-7
V: TRBV7-2
size: NA
D: TRBD2
DNA: TGTGCCAGCAGCTTGAGGGCCGGGCTAGCGGATCCCTACGAGCAGTACTTC
CDR3: CASSLRAGLADPYEQYF